What follows describes a single TCR beta chain. No antigen is known for it. The input lacks base qualities; no much larger clone sits a single base away. Taken with the paper, the label for treatment or condition translates to: allogeneic hematopoietic cell transplantation with graft depleted of TCRalphabeta T cells and CD19 B cells. TCRalphabeta/CD19-depleted allogeneic hematopoietic cell grafts were given to the transplant recipients, all of whom were children. To prepare the library, PCR was applied. The sequencing machine was an Illumina HiSeq 2500. TCR library preparation used molecular barcoding, with unique molecular identifiers applied to normalize quantification of the TCRbeta repertoire. The public reads were run again by TCRdb, first through fastp at Q25 and then through MiXCR, and only productive beta chains were kept. Rows with a matching CDR3 protein are joined into one entry that keeps the most common DNA and genes. Across this sample there are about 980,000 distinct CDR3 sequences, with 25% to 35% seen only once. The ten largest clones add up to 28% of the sample.

Measured from the cysteine to the phenylalanine, the CDR3 is 17 residues long. Left in the record is the CDR3 DNA by itself, 51 bases read in frame from the first base. The germline V gene supplies CDR1 MGHRA and CDR2 YSYEKL. From V the trimming removes 2 bases and from J it removes 4 bases, while the gene matches leave 11 bases of the junction unaccounted for. The sample comes from a study of T-cell reconstitution after alpha-beta-depleted transplantation in children (TCRdb year 2016). For context, the study as a whole: Using TCR repertoire profiling, the study quantitatively followed how T-cell immune reconstitution unfolded in children after TCRalphabeta/CD19-depleted allogeneic hematopoietic cell transplantation. Overall study outcomes, separate from this receptor: The apparently early alphabetaT-cell count recovery about two months after transplant was reportedly dependent on only several hundred rapidly expanded clones derived from non-depleted graft cells. In some patients, the high TCRbeta diversity seen at day 60 was put down to recipient T cells and intrathymic progenitors that had survived conditioning. Over the following months the frequencies of hyperexpanded clones went down, and after one year T-cell counts and TCRbeta diversity were mostly credited to newly produced T cells.

This receptor was obtained from a boy under three years old who had a stem cell transplant for SCID, so the T cells may come from the graft donor. The chain joins TRBV4-1 to TRBJ2-7, with 10 bases matching TRBD1. The material sequenced was PBMCs, mostly from graft donor cells, taken 360 days after TCRalphabeta/CD19-depleted stem cell transplant. The DNA is TGCGCCAGCAGCCAATTTGGCTCCGGGACAGGGGTTTACGAGCAGTACTTC. Its protein product is CASSQFGSGTGVYEQYF.